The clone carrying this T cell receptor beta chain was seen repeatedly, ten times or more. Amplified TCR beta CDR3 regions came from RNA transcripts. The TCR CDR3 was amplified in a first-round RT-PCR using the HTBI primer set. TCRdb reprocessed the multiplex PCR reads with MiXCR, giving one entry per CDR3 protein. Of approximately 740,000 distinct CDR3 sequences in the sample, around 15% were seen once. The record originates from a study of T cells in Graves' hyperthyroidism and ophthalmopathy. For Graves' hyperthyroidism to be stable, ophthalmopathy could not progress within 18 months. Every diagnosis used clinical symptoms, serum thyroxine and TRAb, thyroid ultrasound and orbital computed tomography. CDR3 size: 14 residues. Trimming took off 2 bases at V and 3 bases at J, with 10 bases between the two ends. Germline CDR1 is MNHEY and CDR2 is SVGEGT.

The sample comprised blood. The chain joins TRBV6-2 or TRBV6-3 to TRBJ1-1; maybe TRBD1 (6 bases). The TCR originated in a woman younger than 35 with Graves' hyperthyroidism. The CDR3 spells CASSYTPGDTEAFF. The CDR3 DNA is TGTGCCAGCAGTTACACGCCAGGGGACACTGAAGCTTTCTTT.